This TCR beta chain came from a study of cytomegalovirus exposure and HLA in healthy donors. Study-level findings and limits: Trimming of TCR beta V- and J-genes showed a link, identified in a later analysis, to a missense DCLRE1C variant. TCR association rates varied by HLA locus in a later analysis, with DRB1 highest and HLA-C lowest. Most TCR beta V segments were productive about 87% or about 30% of the time in an earlier analysis.

With regard to this clone: Its antigen remains unknown.

Both 60 Vbeta primers and 13 Jbeta primers went into the PCR. Original handling: A later analysis counted 65 million to 90 million unique TCR beta chains, some 11 million shared. TCRdb keeps only in-frame clones here, not all; method: immunoSEQ multiplex PCR. V, J and clone size derive from that table, while D and trimming were established from the DNA sequence. The profile shows more than 85,000 clones, around 80% of them singletons. V gave up 5 bases and J gave up 0 bases; unmatched junction bases: 12. This CDR3 comprises 17 residues. The V gene's germline CDR1 is MGHRA and CDR2 YSYEKL. Sequenced material: PBMCs. The rearrangement links TRBV4-1 to TRBJ1-1, with 7 bases lining up with TRBD1. The receptor's source is a woman aged 18-29 years in good health and CMV-seronegative. Written as DNA, the CDR3 is TGCGCCAGCAGCTTCCGACAGGGAGGAGGGATGAACACTGAAGCTTTCTTT. Its translation: CASSFRQGGGMNTEAFF.